This T cell receptor (beta chain) emerged from a study of vaccination and CD4 T cells after COVID-19 (dated by TCRdb to between 2021 and 2022). Regarding the research as a whole: Convalescent patients had a positive SARS-CoV-2 result on nasal swab PCR, and of these patients, fewer than ten had mild disease and one had severe disease. The convalescent cohort included six males and four females, with two Hispanic individuals, seven Caucasians, two Asians and one multiracial person. Participants received two doses of either the Pfizer-BioNTech BNT162b2 vaccine (n=8) or the Moderna mRNA-1273 vaccine (n=2). Post-COVID blood samples from convalescent patients were collected a median of roughly 100 days after diagnosis, with a range of roughly 30 to 161 days. The time from the second vaccine dose to post-vaccine blood sampling had a median of 72 days and ranged from roughly 13 to 241 days. Culture stimuli were overlapping spike peptide pools from SARS-CoV-2 and from the common cold coronaviruses HCoV-NL63, HCoV-OC43 and HCoV-229E. As controls, cultures received a CEFX viral epitope pool (the positive control), an HIV-1 Nef peptide pool (the negative control), or no peptide at all. In about 11 COVID-19 convalescent patients and 4 infection-naive healthy vaccine recipients, the spike-specific CD4+ TCR repertoire before mRNA vaccination was compared with the repertoire after mRNA vaccination. Study-level results and caveats: In convalescent patients, a median around 86% of post-vaccine SARS-CoV-2-reactive clones were detected only after vaccination, suggesting vaccine-specific priming. Relatively few convalescent patients were included in the study, and early timepoints after natural infection were not analyzed. The median count of SARS-CoV-2-reactive clonotypes went up from approximately 20 after infection to 30 to 40 after vaccination, although the change was not significant. In convalescent patients, nearly all vaccine-specific clones (304 of 307) were found to be mono-reactive for SARS-CoV-2 spike rather than cross-reactive with common cold coronaviruses.

The library was obtained by PCR. DNA from cultured CD4+ T cells was subjected to TCR sequencing with the Oncomine TCR Beta short-read assay at the Johns Hopkins FTIC core. The QIAamp micro DNA kit was used to extract genomic DNA from the cultured CD4+ T cells. Oncomine TCR Beta libraries made from cultured CD4+ T cells were pooled using unique dual indexes and sequenced on an Illumina iSeq 100. Regarding the original processing steps: Non-productive sequences were filtered out, and CDR3s that did not start with C, did not end with F or W, or were shorter than 7 amino acids were discarded. The MANAFEST web application was used to identify antigen-specific clonotypes by comparing peptide-stimulated wells against reference wells and other culture wells. Positive clones required FDR below 0.05, an odds ratio above 5, and productive frequency above 0.1% in at least two of three replicate wells. A clonotype was classed as cross-reactive if the clonotype showed significant expansion both in SARS-CoV-2 spike wells and in at least one common cold coronavirus spike condition. Similarity between CDR3 sequences was evaluated in R version 3.6.1 using Levenshtein distances (stringdist) and unrooted phylogenetic trees (ape). The public sequencing data were trimmed at Q25 with fastp and processed into clonotypes with MiXCR by TCRdb, which kept only in-frame beta chains. Merged by CDR3 protein, the rows form single entries marked with the most common genes and DNA. These V and J calls derive from TCRdb rather than the authors' analysis. This sample comprises about 17,000 distinct CDR3 sequences, roughly three fifths of them detected only once. The ten largest account for around 10% of the sample.

This clonotype was seen more than once but under ten times. Its antigen specificity is not known. Per-base quality was not reported, and no clone a single base away is much larger than it. CDR1 and CDR2 are drawn from the germline V gene: MNHEY, SVGAGI. Taken from cysteine to phenylalanine, the CDR3 has 14 residues. The CDR3 DNA has 42 bases and is translated from base 1. V was cut back by 4 bases and J by 2 bases, leaving a gap of 6 bases between them. The sample's treatment or condition, from its label and the paper: approximately nine-day PBMC culture with coronavirus spike peptide pools or control peptides (ViraFEST assay). The ViraFEST assay was used in the study, in which antigen-specific T cells were expanded with peptide pools and expanded clonotypes were subsequently identified by TCR sequencing. The positive SARS-CoV-2 PCR tests of the convalescent patients were dated from March to December 2020, before the Alpha, Beta and Delta variants emerged in the United States. PBMCs were cultured at around 2 million per well in IMDM supplemented with about 5.5% human AB serum and around 10 IU/ml IL-2, with approximately 10 ug/ml peptide pools added. On days 3 and 7, half of the culture medium was replaced with fresh IL-2-containing medium. CD4+ T cells were isolated after roughly 9 days of culture through negative selection using the EasySep CD4+ T cell isolation kit. Ficoll-Paque Plus gradient centrifugation was used to isolate PBMCs from whole blood, and the isolated PBMCs were then either used fresh or cryopreserved at -140C. Triplicate wells were generally used for each culture condition.

Sequenced material: CD4+ T cells from blood, cultured in vitro. The receptor chain draws on TRBV6-5 and TRBJ1-6, with the D gene not confidently named. The receptor was derived from a human donor who had recovered from COVID-19. The DNA sequence is as follows: TGTGCCAGCAGTTCTGGACCCTATAATTCACCCCTCCACTTT. Its coded protein is CASSSGPYNSPLHF.